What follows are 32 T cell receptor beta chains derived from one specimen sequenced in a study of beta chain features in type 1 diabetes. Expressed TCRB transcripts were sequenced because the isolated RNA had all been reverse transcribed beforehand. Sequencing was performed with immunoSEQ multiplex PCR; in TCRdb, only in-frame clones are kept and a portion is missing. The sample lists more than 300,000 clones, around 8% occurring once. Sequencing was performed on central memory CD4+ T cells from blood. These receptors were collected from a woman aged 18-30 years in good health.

The CDR3: CASSATGSIGTGELFF. CDR3 bases: TGTGCCAGCAGCGCAACAGGGAGCATAGGCACCGGGGAGCTGTTTTTT. This sequence joins TRBV7-2 and TRBJ2-2, with D possibly matching TRBD1 (6 bases). The germline V and J ends were trimmed by 5 bases and 4 bases, with 17 bases remaining between them. The length of the CDR3 is 16 residues. CDR1 SGHTA and CDR2 FQGNSA come from the germline V gene. Complete variable domain (other parts from reference TRBV7-2 and TRBJ2-2): GAGVSQSPSNKVTEKGKDVELRCDPISGHTALYWYRQSLGQGLEFLIYFQGNSAPDKSGLPSDRFSAERTGGSVSTLTIQRTQQEDSAVYLCASSATGSIGTGELFFGEGSRLTVL.

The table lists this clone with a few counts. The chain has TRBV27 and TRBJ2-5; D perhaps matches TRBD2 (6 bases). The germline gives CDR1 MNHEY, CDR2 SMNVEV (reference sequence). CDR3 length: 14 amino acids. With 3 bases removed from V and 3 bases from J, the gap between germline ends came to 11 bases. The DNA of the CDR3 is TGTGCCAGCAGTTTTAGGGCTAGCGAAGAGACCCAGTACTTC. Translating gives CASSFRASEETQYF.

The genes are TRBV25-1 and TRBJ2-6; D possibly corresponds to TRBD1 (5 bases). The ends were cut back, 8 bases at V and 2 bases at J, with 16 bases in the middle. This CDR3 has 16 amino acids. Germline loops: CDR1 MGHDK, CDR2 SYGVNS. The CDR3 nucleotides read TGTGCCAGCTCAGAGTTGGGGCAGGCTGGGGCCAACGTCCTGACTTTC. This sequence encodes CASSELGQAGANVLTF. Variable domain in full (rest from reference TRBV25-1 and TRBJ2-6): EADIYQTPRYLVIGTGKKITLECSQTMGHDKMYWYQQDPGMELHLIHYSYGVNSTEKGDLSSESTVSRIRTEHFPLTLESARPSHTSQYLCASSELGQAGANVLTFGAGSRLTVL.

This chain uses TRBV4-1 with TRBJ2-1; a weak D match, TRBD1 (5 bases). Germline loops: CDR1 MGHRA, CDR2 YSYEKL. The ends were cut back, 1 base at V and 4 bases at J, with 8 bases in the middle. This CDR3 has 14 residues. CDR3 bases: TGCGCCAGCAGCCAAGTGACAGCTTACAATGAGCAGTTCTTC. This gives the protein CASSQVTAYNEQFF.

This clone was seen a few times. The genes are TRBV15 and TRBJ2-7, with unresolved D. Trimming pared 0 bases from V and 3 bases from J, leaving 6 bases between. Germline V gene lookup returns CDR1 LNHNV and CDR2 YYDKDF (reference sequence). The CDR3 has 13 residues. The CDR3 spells CATSRDKDYEQYF. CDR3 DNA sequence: TGTGCCACCAGCAGAGATAAGGACTACGAGCAGTACTTC. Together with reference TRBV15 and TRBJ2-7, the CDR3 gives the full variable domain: DAMVIQNPRYQVTQFGKPVTLSCSQTLNHNVMYWYQQKSSQAPKLLFHYYDKDFNNEADTPDNFQSRRPNTSFCFLDIRSPGLGDTAMYLCATSRDKDYEQYFGPGTRLTVT.

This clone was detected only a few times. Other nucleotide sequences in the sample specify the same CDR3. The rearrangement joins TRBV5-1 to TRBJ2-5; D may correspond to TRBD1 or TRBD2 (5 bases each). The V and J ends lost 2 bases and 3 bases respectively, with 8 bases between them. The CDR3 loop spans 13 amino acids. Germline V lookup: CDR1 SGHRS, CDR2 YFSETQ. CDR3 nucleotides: TGCGCCAGCAGCTTCCGAGGGGAAGAGACCCAGTACTTC. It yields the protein CASSFRGEETQYF.

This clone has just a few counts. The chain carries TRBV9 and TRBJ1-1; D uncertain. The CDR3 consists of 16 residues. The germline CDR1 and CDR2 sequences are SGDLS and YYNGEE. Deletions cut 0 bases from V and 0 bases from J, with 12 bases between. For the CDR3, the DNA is TGTGCCAGCAGCGTAGGACAATTTCCCATGAACACTGAAGCTTTCTTT. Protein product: CASSVGQFPMNTEAFF.

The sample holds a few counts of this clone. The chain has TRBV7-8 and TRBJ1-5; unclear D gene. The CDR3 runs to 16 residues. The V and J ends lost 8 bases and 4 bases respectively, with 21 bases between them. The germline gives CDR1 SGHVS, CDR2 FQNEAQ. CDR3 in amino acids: CASGEREGVGNQPQHF. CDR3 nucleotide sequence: TGTGCCAGCGGGGAAAGGGAGGGAGTGGGAAATCAGCCCCAGCATTTT.

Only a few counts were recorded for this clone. The CDR3, as DNA: TGTGCCAGCAGCTACGGGACTAGCGGGGGGTACAATGAGCAGTTCTTC. Translated: CASSYGTSGGYNEQFF. V is TRBV11-1 and J is TRBJ2-1, with 15 bases aligning to TRBD2. Germline V CDR1 and CDR2: SGHAT, FQDESV (reference sequence). The CDR3 loop spans 16 amino acids. The V gene end was trimmed by 4 bases and the J gene end by 4 bases; junction bases not matched to a gene: 2.

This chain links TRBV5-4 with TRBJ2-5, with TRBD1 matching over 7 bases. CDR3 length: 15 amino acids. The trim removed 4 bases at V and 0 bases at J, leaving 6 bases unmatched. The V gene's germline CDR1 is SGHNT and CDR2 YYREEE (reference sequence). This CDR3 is CASSRATGNQETQYF. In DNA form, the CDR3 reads TGTGCCAGCAGCCGGGCGACAGGGAACCAAGAGACCCAGTACTTC.

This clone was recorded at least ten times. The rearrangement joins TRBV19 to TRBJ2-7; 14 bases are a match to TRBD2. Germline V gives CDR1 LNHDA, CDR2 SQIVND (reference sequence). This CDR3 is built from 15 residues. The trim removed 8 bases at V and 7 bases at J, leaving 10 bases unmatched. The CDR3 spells CASFLGLAGEWEQYF. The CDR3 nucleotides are TGTGCCAGTTTCTTGGGACTAGCGGGAGAGTGGGAGCAGTACTTC.

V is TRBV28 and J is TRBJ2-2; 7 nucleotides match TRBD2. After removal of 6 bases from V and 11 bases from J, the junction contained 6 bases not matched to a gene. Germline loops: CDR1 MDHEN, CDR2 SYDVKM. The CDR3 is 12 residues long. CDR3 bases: TGTGCCAGCAGCTGGGGAGGGCGAGAGCTGTTTTTT. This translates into CASSWGGRELFF.

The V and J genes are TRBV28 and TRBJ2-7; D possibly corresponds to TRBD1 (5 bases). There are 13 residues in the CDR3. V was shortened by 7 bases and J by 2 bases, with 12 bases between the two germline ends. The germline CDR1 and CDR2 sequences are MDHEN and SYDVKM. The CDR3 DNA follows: TGTGCCAGCAAGACAGCTGAACCCTACGAGCAGTACTTC. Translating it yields CASKTAEPYEQYF.

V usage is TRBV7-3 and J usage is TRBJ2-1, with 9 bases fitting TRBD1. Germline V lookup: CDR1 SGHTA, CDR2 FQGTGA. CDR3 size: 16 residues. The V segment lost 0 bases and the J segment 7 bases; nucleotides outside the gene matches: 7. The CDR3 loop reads CASSLTGTGFTNEQFF. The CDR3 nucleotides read TGTGCCAGCAGCTTAACGGGGACAGGGTTTACGAATGAGCAGTTCTTC.

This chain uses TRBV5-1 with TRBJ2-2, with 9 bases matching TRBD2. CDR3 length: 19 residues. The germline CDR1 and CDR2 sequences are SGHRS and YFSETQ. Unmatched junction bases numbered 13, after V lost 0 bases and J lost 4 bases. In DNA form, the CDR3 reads TGCGCCAGCAGCTTGGGGCTAGCGGGGACACGAGACGGCACCGGGGAGCTGTTTTTT. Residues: CASSLGLAGTRDGTGELFF.

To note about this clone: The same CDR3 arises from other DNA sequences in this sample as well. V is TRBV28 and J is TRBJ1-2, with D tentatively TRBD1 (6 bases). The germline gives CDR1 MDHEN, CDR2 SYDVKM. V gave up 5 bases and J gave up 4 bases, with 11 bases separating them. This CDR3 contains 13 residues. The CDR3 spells CASSPGTLYGYTF. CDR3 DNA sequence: TGTGCCAGCAGTCCAGGGACACTCTATGGCTACACCTTC.

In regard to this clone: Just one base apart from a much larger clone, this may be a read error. The CDR3 is CASSFANTGELFF. The CDR3 coding sequence is TGTGCCAGCAGTTTTGCGAACACCGGGGAGCTGTTTTTT. The chain recombines TRBV6-6 with TRBJ2-2; no clear D. Per germline, CDR1 MNHNY and CDR2 SVGAGI (reference sequence). The CDR3 is made up of 13 amino acids. V lost 4 bases and J 0 bases, leaving 3 bases between the germline ends.

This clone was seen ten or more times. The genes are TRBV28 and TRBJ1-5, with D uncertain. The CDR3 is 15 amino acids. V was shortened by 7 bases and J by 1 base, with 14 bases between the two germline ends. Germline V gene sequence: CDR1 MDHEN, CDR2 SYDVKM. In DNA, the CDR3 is TGTGCCAGCACCATCGGAGTGGTGAGCAATCAGCCCCAGCATTTT. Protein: CASTIGVVSNQPQHF.

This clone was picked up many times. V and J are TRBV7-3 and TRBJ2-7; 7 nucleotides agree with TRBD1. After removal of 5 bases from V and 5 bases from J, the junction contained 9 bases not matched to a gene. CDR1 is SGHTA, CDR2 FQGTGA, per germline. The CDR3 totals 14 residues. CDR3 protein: CASSATGSGDEQYF. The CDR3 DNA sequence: TGTGCCAGCAGCGCGACAGGGTCAGGAGACGAGCAGTACTTC.

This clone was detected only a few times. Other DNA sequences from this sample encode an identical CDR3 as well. The DNA for the CDR3 is TGTGCCAGTAGTCCGCGGGACAGGAGGAACACTGAAGCTTTCTTT. Protein: CASSPRDRRNTEAFF. This chain joins TRBV19 and TRBJ1-1, with 8 bases that match TRBD1. The CDR3 contains 15 residues. CDR1 and CDR2 from the germline V gene are LNHDA and SQIVND (reference sequence). Unmatched junction bases numbered 6, after V lost 5 bases and J lost 1 base.

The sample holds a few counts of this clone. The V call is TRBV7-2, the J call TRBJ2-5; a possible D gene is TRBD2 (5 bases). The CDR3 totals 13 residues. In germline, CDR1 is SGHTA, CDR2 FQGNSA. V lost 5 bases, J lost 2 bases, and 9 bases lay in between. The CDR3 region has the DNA TGTGCCAGCAGCCGGGAAATTCAAGAGACCCAGTACTTC. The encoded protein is CASSREIQETQYF.

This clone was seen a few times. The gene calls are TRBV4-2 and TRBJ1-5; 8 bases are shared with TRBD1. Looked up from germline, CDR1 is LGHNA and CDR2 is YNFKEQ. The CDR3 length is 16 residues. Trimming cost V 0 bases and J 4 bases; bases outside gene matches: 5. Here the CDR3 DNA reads TGTGCCAGCAGCCAAGAGGCCGGGACAGGTAATCAGCCCCAGCATTTT. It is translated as CASSQEAGTGNQPQHF.

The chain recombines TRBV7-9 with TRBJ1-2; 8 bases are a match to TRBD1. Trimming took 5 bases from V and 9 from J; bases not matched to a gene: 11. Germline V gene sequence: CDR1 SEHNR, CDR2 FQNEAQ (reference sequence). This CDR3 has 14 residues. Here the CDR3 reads CASSPGTGLSRYTF. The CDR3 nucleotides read TGTGCCAGCAGCCCCGGGACAGGACTGTCACGCTACACCTTC.

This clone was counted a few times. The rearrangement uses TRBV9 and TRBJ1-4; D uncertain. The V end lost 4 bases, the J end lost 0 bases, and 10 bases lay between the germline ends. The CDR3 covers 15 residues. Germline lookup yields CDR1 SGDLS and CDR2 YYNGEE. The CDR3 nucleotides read TGTGCCAGCAGCTTCCGCGGGACAACTAATGAAAAACTGTTTTTT. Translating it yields CASSFRGTTNEKLFF.

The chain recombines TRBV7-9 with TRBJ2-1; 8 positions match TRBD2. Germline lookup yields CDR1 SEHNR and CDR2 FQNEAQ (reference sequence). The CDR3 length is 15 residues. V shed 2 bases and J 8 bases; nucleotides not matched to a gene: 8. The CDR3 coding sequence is TGTGCCAGCAGCTTAACTAGCGGTAACCGTGATGAGCAGTTCTTC. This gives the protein CASSLTSGNRDEQFF.

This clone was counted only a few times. The CDR3 loop reads CAISSGRMNTEAFF. In nucleotides, the CDR3 is TGTGCCATCAGTTCGGGACGGATGAACACTGAAGCTTTCTTT. The chain couples TRBV10-3 to TRBJ1-1; D may be TRBD1 (5 bases). This CDR3 has 14 residues. The V gene lost 5 bases and the J gene lost 0 bases, with 10 bases spanning the gap. The germline V gene encodes CDR1 ENHRY and CDR2 SYGVKD.

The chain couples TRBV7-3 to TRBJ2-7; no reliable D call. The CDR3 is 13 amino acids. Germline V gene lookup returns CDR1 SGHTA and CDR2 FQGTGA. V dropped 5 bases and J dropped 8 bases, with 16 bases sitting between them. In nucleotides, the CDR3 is TGTGCCAGCAGCGACGGGCCTTTCCGCCAGCAGTACTTC. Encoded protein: CASSDGPFRQQYF.

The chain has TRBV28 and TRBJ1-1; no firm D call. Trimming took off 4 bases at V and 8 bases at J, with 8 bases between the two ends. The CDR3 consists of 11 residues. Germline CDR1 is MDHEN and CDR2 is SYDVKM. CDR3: CASSYRREAFF. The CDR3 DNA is TGTGCCAGCAGTTACCGGCGGGAAGCTTTCTTT.

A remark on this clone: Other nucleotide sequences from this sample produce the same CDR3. The CDR3 sequence: CASSPQGAADTQYF. The CDR3 DNA follows: TGTGCCAGCTCACCCCAAGGAGCGGCAGATACGCAGTATTTT. This chain links TRBV18 with TRBJ2-3, with D maybe TRBD2 (5 bases). There are 14 residues in the CDR3. Trimming removed 3 bases from V and 4 bases from J, with 11 bases in between. The germline CDR1 and CDR2 sequences are KGHSH and LQKENI.

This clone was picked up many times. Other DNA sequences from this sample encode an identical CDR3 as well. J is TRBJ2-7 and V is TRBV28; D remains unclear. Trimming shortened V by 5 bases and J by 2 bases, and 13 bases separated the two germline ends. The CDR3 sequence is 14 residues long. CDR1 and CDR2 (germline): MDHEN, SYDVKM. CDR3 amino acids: CASSPGLAPYEQYF. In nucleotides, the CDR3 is TGTGCCAGCAGTCCCGGTTTAGCTCCCTACGAGCAGTACTTC.

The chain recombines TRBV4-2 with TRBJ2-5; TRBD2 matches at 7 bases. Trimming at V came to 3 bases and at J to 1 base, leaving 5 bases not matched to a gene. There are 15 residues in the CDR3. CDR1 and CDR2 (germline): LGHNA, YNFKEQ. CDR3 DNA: TGTGCCAGCAGCCAGGCTAGCGGATTCCAAGAGACCCAGTACTTC. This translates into CASSQASGFQETQYF.

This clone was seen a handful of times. CDR3 amino acids: CASSSTGQSMAKTQYF. The CDR3 DNA follows: TGTGCCAGCAGTTCCACAGGACAGAGTATGGCAAAGACCCAGTACTTC. The V and J genes are TRBV28 and TRBJ2-5; D may be TRBD1 (6 bases). CDR1 is MDHEN and CDR2 is SYDVKM in the germline V gene. The CDR3 sequence is 16 residues long. V dropped 4 bases and J dropped 6 bases, with 21 bases sitting between them.